What follows are 13 T cell receptor beta chains derived from one specimen sequenced in a study of control samples from healthy donors and cancer patients. The repertoire was sequenced with immunoSEQ multiplex PCR; TCRdb's copy has only in-frame clones and lacks some. Of 150,000 or so clones detected, roughly 94% appear once; the ten largest clones hold about 5.6%. The specimen was blood. Receptor source: a man in his forties in good health.

This chain links TRBV5-6 with TRBJ2-1, with 9 bases aligning to TRBD2. The V gene's germline CDR1 is SGHDT and CDR2 YYEEEE. Unmatched junction bases numbered 9, after V lost 4 bases and J lost 4 bases. The CDR3 has 16 residues. CDR3 nucleotides: TGTGCCAGCAGCCCCCTAGCGGGGATGGGATACAATGAGCAGTTCTTC. Encoded protein: CASSPLAGMGYNEQFF.

The V call is TRBV5-3, the J call TRBJ2-7, with a weak D call TRBD2 (5 bases). TRBV5-3 belongs to the ORF category, with a function that is uncertain. The V and J ends lost 5 bases and 5 bases respectively, with 20 bases between them. This CDR3 is built from 15 residues. CDR3 in DNA: TGTGCCAGAAGGTCAGATCAATACCTAGCCAACGAGCAGTACTTC. It encodes CARRSDQYLANEQYF.

This clone has only one observation. The chain uses TRBV24-1 and TRBJ1-1; D ambiguous. CDR3 length: 13 residues. V was cut by 7 bases and J by 4 bases, with 12 bases left in between. From germline, CDR1 is KGHDR and CDR2 SFDVKD. The CDR3: CATRTTLGTEAFF. The CDR3 nucleotides are TGTGCCACCAGGACCACCCTCGGCACTGAAGCTTTCTTT.

A single count supports this clone. The chain couples TRBV28 to TRBJ1-2, with D possibly TRBD1 on 5 matching bases. The CDR3 sequence is 13 residues long. V was clipped by 4 bases and J by 4 bases, with 10 bases between them. Germline-derived CDR1 and CDR2 are MDHEN and SYDVKM. DNA of the CDR3: TGTGCCAGCAGTTATGGGACGTTCTATGGCTACACCTTC. Translation: CASSYGTFYGYTF.

The chain carries TRBV12-5 and TRBJ2-2; 8 positions match TRBD2. The V gene's germline CDR1 is LGHNT and CDR2 FRNRAP. V gave up 2 bases and J gave up 6 bases; unmatched junction bases: 5. The CDR3 is 15 amino acids. In DNA form, the CDR3 reads TGTGCTAGTGGTTTGTACGGACTAGCCCCCGGGGAGCTGTTTTTT. This encodes CASGLYGLAPGELFF.

V usage is TRBV18 and J usage is TRBJ1-2; tentatively, D is TRBD1 (5 bases). This CDR3 contains 13 residues. The V end was cut by 5 bases, the J end by 4 bases, with 11 bases between. The germline gives CDR1 KGHSH, CDR2 LQKENI. The DNA of the CDR3 is TGTGCCAGCTCAGCGGACATACGCTATGGCTACACCTTC. Protein: CASSADIRYGYTF.

This chain joins TRBV6-5 and TRBJ2-2; a possible D gene is TRBD1 (6 bases). Per germline, CDR1 MNHEY and CDR2 SVGAGI. The V end was cut by 5 bases, the J end by 4 bases, with 11 bases between. The CDR3 consists of 14 residues. In DNA, the CDR3 is TGTGCCAGCAGTACAGGGTTAGTCACCGGGGAGCTGTTTTTT. It is translated as CASSTGLVTGELFF.

The chain is built from TRBV18 and TRBJ1-1; the D is unclear. V was pared by 3 bases and J by 2 bases, with 4 bases between. The CDR3 covers 12 residues. Germline V gene lookup returns CDR1 KGHSH and CDR2 LQKENI. CDR3 sequence reads: CASSPDNTEAFF. DNA for the CDR3: TGTGCCAGCTCACCGGACAACACTGAAGCTTTCTTT.

The chain employs TRBV2 and TRBJ2-7; no reliable D call. V lost 6 bases to trimming and J lost 0 bases, with 15 bases between them. Germline V CDR1 and CDR2: SNHLY, FYNNEI. CDR3 size: 15 residues. This chain's CDR3 is CASRPNRADSYEQYF. In nucleotides, the CDR3 is TGTGCCAGCAGACCCAACCGGGCCGACTCCTACGAGCAGTACTTC.

In its sample, this clone was seen once. At one boundary the junction diverges from the germline segment, which might be a read error. This chain connects TRBV7-2 to TRBJ2-7, with D perhaps matching TRBD2 (5 bases). The CDR3 runs to 15 residues. Germline lookup yields CDR1 SGHTA and CDR2 FQGNSA. The CDR3 sequence is CASSLGGPRAYEQYF. The CDR3 DNA reads as TGTGCCAGCAGTTTAGGCGGTCCGAGGGCCTACGAGCAGTACTTC.

The genes are TRBV2 and TRBJ2-1, with 11 bases lining up with TRBD1. This CDR3 comprises 15 residues. Germline values: CDR1 SNHLY, CDR2 FYNNEI. V was clipped by 8 bases and J by 10 bases; unmatched bases: 13. The DNA for the CDR3 is TGTGCCAGCCCCCATCCGGGACAGGGGGTTTGGGAGCAGTTCTTC. It encodes CASPHPGQGVWEQFF.

This clone was recorded only once. This chain joins TRBV6-5 and TRBJ1-2, with 9 bases that match TRBD1. With V trimmed by 10 bases and J by 6 bases, 9 bases remained unmatched. CDR1 and CDR2 (germline): MNHEY, SVGAGI. CDR3 length: 13 amino acids. In DNA form, the CDR3 reads TGTGCCACGAACAGGGGGCCGGCCGATGGCTACACCTTC. Protein sequence: CATNRGPADGYTF.

This sequence joins TRBV11-1 and TRBJ1-5, with D hard to call. The CDR3 sequence is 12 residues long. V was pared by 0 bases and J by 12 bases, with 9 bases between. Germline CDR1 is SGHAT and CDR2 is FQDESV (reference sequence). CDR3 sequence (DNA): TGTGCCAGCAGCTTAGCGTGGGTGCTCCAGCATTTT. Translation gives CASSLAWVLQHF. Together with reference TRBV11-1 and TRBJ1-5, the CDR3 gives the full variable domain: EAEVAQSPRYKITEKSQAVAFWCDPISGHATLYWYRQILGQGPELLVQFQDESVVDDSQLPKDRFSAERLKGVDSTLKIQPAELGDSAMYLCASSLAWVLQHFGDGTRLSIL.